The 22 T cell receptor beta chains presented below share a single source sample, sequenced in a study of CD8 T cells in ankylosing spondylitis. Study-wide results and caveats: Within ankylosing spondylitis blood, a TCR beta motif made up of roughly eight highly homologous variants appeared to be characteristic.

Antigens for these TCRs are unknown. TCRdb recomputed calls from the 5' RACE reads with MiXCR, one row per CDR3 protein. Of 670,000 or so distinct CDR3 sequences in the sample, around a fifth were seen once. The specimen sequenced was blood, either unsorted or a sorted T cell fraction (not recorded which). The receptors were sampled from a male donor with ankylosing spondylitis.

This clonotype was observed a few times. This chain connects TRBV5-6 to TRBJ2-5; a weak D match, TRBD2 (6 bases). There are 15 residues in the CDR3. The germline V gene encodes CDR1 SGHDT and CDR2 YYEEEE. Trimming cost V 0 bases and J 4 bases, with 13 bases left between them. The CDR3 here is CASSLGGVGGETQYF. In DNA form, the CDR3 reads TGTGCCAGCAGCTTGGGGGGGGTTGGCGGAGAGACCCAGTACTTC.

The chain is built from TRBV7-3 and TRBJ2-3; the D is unclear. V was trimmed by 5 bases and J by 0 bases, leaving 9 bases between them. Per the germline V gene, CDR1 is SGHTA and CDR2 is FQGTGA. The length of the CDR3 is 14 residues. Here the CDR3 reads CASSPDPSTDTQYF. DNA of the CDR3: TGTGCCAGCAGCCCCGACCCTAGCACAGATACGCAGTATTTT.

This clonotype was counted only a few times. V is TRBV9 and J is TRBJ1-2, with 12 bases identical to TRBD1. V shed 2 bases and J 7 bases; nucleotides not matched to a gene: 12. Germline loops: CDR1 SGDLS, CDR2 YYNGEE. The CDR3 runs 17 residues. The chain's CDR3 is CASSVSPSGTGGSGYTF. The CDR3 DNA sequence: TGTGCCAGCAGCGTGTCGCCGTCCGGGACAGGGGGCTCTGGCTACACCTTC.

J is TRBJ2-2 and V is TRBV6-2 or TRBV6-3; D is undetermined. The germline V and J ends were trimmed by 2 bases and 6 bases, with 16 bases remaining between them. Germline loops: CDR1 MNHEY, CDR2 SVGEGT. CDR3 size: 16 residues. The CDR3 reads CASSYGVPALAGELFF. The CDR3 DNA follows: TGTGCCAGCAGTTACGGGGTGCCGGCGCTGGCCGGGGAGCTGTTTTTT.

This clonotype was counted a few times. V and J are TRBV7-9 and TRBJ2-2; tentative D call: TRBD1 (7 bases). Germline lookup yields CDR1 SEHNR and CDR2 FQNEAQ (reference sequence). V was clipped by 5 bases and J by 4 bases, with 17 bases between them. The CDR3 has 16 amino acids. The DNA of the CDR3 is TGTGCCAGCAGCCCAGGGGGGACAGCGGGCACCGGGGAGCTGTTTTTT. It translates to CASSPGGTAGTGELFF.

In this sample, this clonotype turned up a few times. The chain is built from TRBV12-3 or TRBV12-4 and TRBJ2-1, with D tentatively TRBD1 or TRBD2 (6 bases each). V was cut by 8 bases and J by 6 bases, with 26 bases left in between. The CDR3 has 17 residues. The DNA for the CDR3 is TGTGCCAGCGGACTCCCTAGGGGGGACAAAAGGGGCAATGAGCAGTTCTTC. Translation: CASGLPRGDKRGNEQFF.

Ten or more counts support this clonotype. The genes are TRBV12-3 or TRBV12-4 and TRBJ1-1; TRBD1 is a possible D gene (6 bases). V dropped 2 bases and J dropped 7 bases, with 14 bases sitting between them. The CDR3 covers 14 residues. The CDR3 bases are TGTGCCAGCAGTTTACTTCCGGGGGGCAGTGAAGCTTTCTTT. Its protein product is CASSLLPGGSEAFF.

This chain uses TRBV5-1 with TRBJ2-5; 7 bases match TRBD1. Trimming cost V 4 bases and J 5 bases; bases outside gene matches: 8. CDR3 size: 14 residues. The germline CDR1 and CDR2 sequences are SGHRS and YFSETQ. In DNA form, the CDR3 reads TGCGCCAGCAGCCAAGGGACAGCTAGGGAGACCCAGTACTTC. As protein: CASSQGTARETQYF.

This clonotype was observed a handful of times. The rearrangement links TRBV20-1 to TRBJ2-5; D not certain. The V gene's germline CDR1 is DFQATT and CDR2 SNEGSKA (reference sequence). Trimming pared 5 bases from V and 4 bases from J, leaving 11 bases between. The CDR3 sequence is 12 residues long. CDR3 nucleotides: TGCAGTGCTCGAAAAACTATAGAGACCCAGTACTTC. Amino acid sequence: CSARKTIETQYF.

This clonotype was seen a handful of times. The CDR3 spells CASTWGGSDTEAFF. The CDR3 DNA sequence: TGTGCCAGCACCTGGGGGGGATCGGACACTGAAGCTTTCTTT. The chain joins TRBV12-3 or TRBV12-4 to TRBJ1-1; a possible D gene is TRBD1 (5 bases). V was cut by 7 bases and J by 3 bases, with 15 bases left in between. CDR3 length equals 14 residues.

The chain links TRBV5-1 to TRBJ2-2; D is possibly TRBD1 or TRBD2 (5 bases each). In germline, CDR1 is SGHRS, CDR2 YFSETQ. Trimming took off 0 bases at V and 4 bases at J, with 13 bases between the two ends. This CDR3 contains 16 residues. CDR3 residues: CASSLAEKGSTGELFF. The CDR3 coding sequence is TGCGCCAGCAGCTTGGCCGAGAAGGGGAGCACCGGGGAGCTGTTTTTT.

This clonotype was counted between two and nine times. This chain connects TRBV20-1 to TRBJ1-1; D possibly corresponds to TRBD1 (5 bases). Trimming left V 5 bases short and J 1 base short, with 11 bases between. CDR3 length: 13 amino acids. Germline CDR1 reads DFQATT; CDR2 reads SNEGSKA (reference sequence). The CDR3 reads CSASRTPNTEAFF. The CDR3 DNA reads as TGCAGTGCTTCAAGGACACCGAACACTGAAGCTTTCTTT.

As concerns this clonotype: Its ends do not fully match the called genes, so a read error is possible. The CDR3 sequence: CVSSLEFRANTEAFF. In DNA, the CDR3 is TGTGTCAGCAGCTTAGAATTCCGGGCAAACACTGAAGCTTTCTTT. The chain has TRBV7-2 and TRBJ1-1; no reliable D call. The CDR3 is made up of 15 amino acids. Germline V gives CDR1 SGHTA, CDR2 FQGNSA.

In this sample, this clonotype turned up many times. This sequence joins TRBV12-3 or TRBV12-4 and TRBJ2-1; 7 bases match TRBD2. After removal of 7 bases from V and 0 bases from J, the junction contained 6 bases not matched to a gene. This CDR3 is 15 amino acids long. CDR3 residues: CASTFSGHSYNEQFF. In nucleotides, the CDR3 is TGTGCCAGCACCTTTAGCGGGCACTCCTACAATGAGCAGTTCTTC.

This clonotype came up a few times. The CDR3 sequence is CSAEGTHLAPYGYTF. CDR3 DNA sequence: TGCAGTGCTGAGGGGACGCACCTTGCCCCTTATGGCTACACCTTC. This chain links TRBV20-1 with TRBJ1-2; TRBD1 might be the D (5 bases). The CDR3 has 15 amino acids. Germline V gives CDR1 DFQATT, CDR2 SNEGSKA (reference sequence). Trimming took off 5 bases at V and 5 bases at J, with 21 bases between the two ends.

This clonotype has ten or more counts. The V call is TRBV4-1, the J call TRBJ1-2, with 8 bases fitting TRBD1. The CDR3 loop spans 16 amino acids. V trimming: 0 bases; J trimming: 2 bases; junction bases outside the gene matches: 5. CDR1 and CDR2 (germline): MGHRA, YSYEKL. For the CDR3, the DNA is TGCGCCAGCAGCCAAGATTTGGGGACAGGAAACTATGGCTACACCTTC. Its protein product is CASSQDLGTGNYGYTF.

This clonotype has just a few counts. The chain combines TRBV6-1 with TRBJ2-5; TRBD1 aligns across 8 bases. Looked up from germline, CDR1 is MNHNS and CDR2 is SASEGT. This CDR3 comprises 15 residues. The V segment lost 5 bases and the J segment 5 bases; nucleotides outside the gene matches: 10. The chain's CDR3 is CASSILDRGRETQYF. CDR3 bases: TGTGCCAGCAGTATCTTAGACAGGGGAAGGGAGACCCAGTACTTC.

This rearrangement joins TRBV7-9 to TRBJ2-7, with a weak D call TRBD2 (7 bases). Per the germline V gene, CDR1 is SEHNR and CDR2 is FQNEAQ (reference sequence). V was clipped by 5 bases and J by 3 bases, with 17 bases between them. This CDR3 has 15 amino acids. The CDR3 sequence: CASSAGGQAHYEQYF. In nucleotides, the CDR3 is TGTGCCAGCAGCGCCGGGGGGCAGGCCCACTACGAGCAGTACTTC.

This rearrangement joins TRBV6-5 to TRBJ2-1; D is possibly TRBD2 (6 bases). The CDR3 runs to 16 residues. Trimming removed 0 bases from V and 0 bases from J, with 9 bases in between. The germline gives CDR1 MNHEY, CDR2 SVGAGI. CDR3 region: CASSYSSGVSYNEQFF. The CDR3 bases are TGTGCCAGCAGTTACTCTAGCGGAGTCTCCTACAATGAGCAGTTCTTC.

The chain carries TRBV20-1 and TRBJ2-3; 9 bases agree with TRBD2. J gave up 4 bases and V 6 bases, and 8 bases lay outside the gene matches. The CDR3 has 14 amino acids. Germline CDR1 and CDR2: DFQATT and SNEGSKA (reference sequence). The CDR3 DNA sequence: TGCAGTGCCGGGGGACTAGCTACCCCAGATACGCAGTATTTT. Translated, it gives CSAGGLATPDTQYF.

The sample holds many counts of this clonotype. The gene calls are TRBV12-3 or TRBV12-4 and TRBJ1-2, with TRBD1 matching 9 bases. The CDR3 sequence is 14 residues long. V trimming: 4 bases; J trimming: 2 bases; junction bases outside the gene matches: 2. The CDR3 protein is CASSSGQGNYGYTF. The CDR3 region has the DNA TGTGCCAGCAGTTCAGGACAGGGGAACTATGGCTACACCTTC.

The rearrangement uses TRBV3-1 and TRBJ2-7; D is unresolved. Trimming removed 3 bases at V and 5 bases at J, with 8 bases between. CDR1 is LGHDT, CDR2 YNNKEL, per germline (reference sequence). There are 12 residues in the CDR3. CDR3 sequence (DNA): TGTGCCAGCAGCCATCCAGGAGACGAGCAGTACTTC. It encodes CASSHPGDEQYF.